This TCR beta chain was identified during a study of T cell responses to AZD1222 COVID-19 vaccine. V gave up 6 bases and J gave up 2 bases, with 34 bases separating them. The CDR3 runs 22 residues. Germline CDR1 and CDR2: KGHDR and SFDVKD. Sequencing was performed with immunoSEQ multiplex PCR; in TCRdb, only in-frame clones are kept and a portion is missing. The sample holds about 150,000 clones; roughly 91% are singletons and the top ten take about 1.9%. The source is an adult in good health. Source: peripheral blood, taken on day 0 of AZD1222 vaccination. The J gene is TRBJ2-4, the V gene TRBV24-1; a weak D match, TRBD2 (6 bases). The CDR3 here is CATSRFSAGGTARDLTKNIQYF. In DNA form, the CDR3 reads TGTGCCACCAGTCGATTTTCCGCCGGCGGGACTGCCAGAGATTTAACCAAAAACATTCAGTACTTC.